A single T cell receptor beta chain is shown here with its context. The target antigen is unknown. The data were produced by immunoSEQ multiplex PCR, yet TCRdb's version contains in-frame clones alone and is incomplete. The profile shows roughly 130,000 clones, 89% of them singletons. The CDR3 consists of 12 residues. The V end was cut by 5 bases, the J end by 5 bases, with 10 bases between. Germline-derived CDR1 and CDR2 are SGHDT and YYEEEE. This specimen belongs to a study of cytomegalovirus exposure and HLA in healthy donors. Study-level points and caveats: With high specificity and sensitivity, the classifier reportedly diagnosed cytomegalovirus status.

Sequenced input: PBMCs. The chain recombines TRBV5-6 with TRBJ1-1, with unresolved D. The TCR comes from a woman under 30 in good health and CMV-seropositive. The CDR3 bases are TGTGCCAGCAGTTTCGGAGGAACTGAAGCTTTCTTT. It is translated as CASSFGGTEAFF.